The 7 T cell receptor beta chains listed next were all sequenced from one sample in a study of T-cell reconstitution after alpha-beta-depleted transplantation in children. The authors prepared the TCRbeta library with unique molecular identifiers. MiXCR was run by TCRdb on the PCR reads, yielding one entry per CDR3 protein. The repertoire has 350,000 to 450,000 distinct CDR3 sequences, roughly 21% of them found once; the top ten carry about 3.8%. The sequencing used PBMCs from the stem cell graft donor, collected from the stem cell graft. Receptors originate from a human donor who donated a stem cell graft to a child with acute myeloid leukemia.

This chain connects TRBV12-3 or TRBV12-4 to TRBJ2-5, with 8 bases identical to TRBD2. The length of the CDR3 is 11 residues. V shed 10 bases and J 5 bases; nucleotides not matched to a gene: 3. Here the CDR3 DNA reads TGTGCCACCGGGGGGGGCGAGACCCAGTACTTC. Its protein is CATGGGETQYF.

The gene calls are TRBV12-3 or TRBV12-4 and TRBJ2-1; 8 positions match TRBD2. Germline trimming cut 7 bases from V and 0 bases from J; bases unmatched to any gene: 5. The CDR3 totals 15 residues. The CDR3 region is CASTKSGGSYNEQFF. The CDR3 nucleotides read TGTGCCAGCACCAAGAGCGGGGGCTCCTACAATGAGCAGTTCTTC.

This chain links TRBV6-4 with TRBJ2-3; the D gene is possibly TRBD2 (5 bases). Trimming stripped 3 bases from V and 4 bases from J, with 8 bases between. Per germline, CDR1 MRHNA and CDR2 SNTAGT. The CDR3 has 13 residues. CDR3 nucleotides: TGTGCCAGCAGTGAGGGAGACCCAGATACGCAGTATTTT. Residues: CASSEGDPDTQYF.

This clonotype was seen at least ten times. V gene TRBV12-3 or TRBV12-4 combines with J gene TRBJ1-1; TRBD1 agrees at 7 bases. J lost 6 bases, V lost 4 bases, and 5 bases had no gene match. This CDR3 spans 13 amino acids. This CDR3 reads CASSSNRGAEAFF. The CDR3 DNA sequence: TGTGCCAGCAGTTCTAACAGGGGTGCTGAAGCTTTCTTT.

This clonotype was recorded at least ten times. The CDR3 DNA reads TGTGCCAGCAGTTTAGAGGAGGGGACAGATACGCAGTATTTT. It codes for CASSLEEGTDTQYF. The chain has TRBV12-3 or TRBV12-4 and TRBJ2-3; weak D call: TRBD2 (6 bases). V was shortened by 1 base and J by 3 bases, with 8 bases between the two germline ends. The CDR3 covers 14 residues.

This clonotype has only a few counts. The chain combines TRBV2 with TRBJ2-1; D possibly uses TRBD1 or TRBD2 (5 bases each). Per germline, CDR1 SNHLY and CDR2 FYNNEI. This CDR3 comprises 13 residues. The V gene lost 7 bases and the J gene lost 5 bases, with 12 bases spanning the gap. CDR3 sequence: CASNEGPNNEQFF. The DNA for the CDR3 is TGTGCCAGCAACGAGGGGCCGAACAATGAGCAGTTCTTC. The full variable domain, in which reference TRBV2 and TRBJ2-1 provide the parts outside the CDR3, is EPEVTQTPSHQVTQMGQEVILRCVPISNHLYFYWYRQILGQKVEFLVSFYNNEISEKSEIFDDQFSVERPDGSNFTLKIRSTKLEDSAMYFCASNEGPNNEQFFGPGTRLTVL.

This chain connects TRBV12-3 or TRBV12-4 to TRBJ2-2, with a tentative D call TRBD2 (6 bases). This CDR3 has 15 amino acids. V dropped 3 bases and J dropped 4 bases, with 12 bases sitting between them. The CDR3 loop is CASSLRRGPTGELFF. The CDR3 DNA reads TGTGCCAGCAGTTTGCGGCGGGGCCCCACCGGGGAGCTGTTTTTT.